The clone carrying this T cell receptor beta chain was seen more than once but under ten times. Its cognate antigen is unknown. The treatment here: roughly 10-day PBMC culture with coronavirus spike peptide pools or control peptides (ViraFEST assay). Sequenced with the Oncomine TCR Beta short-read assay was DNA taken from cultured CD4+ T cells. The genomic DNA was obtained from cultured CD4+ T cells by extraction with the QIAamp micro DNA kit. One entry per CDR3 protein, called by TCRdb with MiXCR from the PCR reads. The table records 12,000 to 15,000 distinct CDR3 sequences, roughly 50% of them present only once. This CDR3 comprises 12 residues. The V end was cut by 2 bases, the J end by 6 bases, with 4 bases between. Germline CDR1 reads SEHNR; CDR2 reads FQNEAQ (reference sequence). These data are taken from a study of vaccination and CD4 T cells after COVID-19.

The sequencing used CD4+ T cells from blood, cultured in vitro, collected before SARS-CoV-2 vaccination. The chain employs TRBV7-9 and TRBJ2-2; D is uncertain. This receptor was taken from a human donor who had recovered from COVID-19. DNA of the CDR3: TGTGCCAGCAGCTTATCCCCCGGGGAGCTGTTTTTT. It codes for CASSLSPGELFF. Variable domain in full (rest from reference TRBV7-9 and TRBJ2-2): DTGVSQNPRHKITKRGQNVTFRCDPISEHNRLYWYRQTLGQGPEFLTYFQNEAQLEKSRLLSDRFSAERPKGSFSTLEIQRTEQGDSAMYLCASSLSPGELFFGEGSRLTVL.